One and the same sample provided the 16 T cell receptor beta chains below, sequenced in a study of shared clonotypes between healthy human individuals. Assay: immunoSEQ multiplex PCR; the TCRdb copy retains only in-frame clones and omits some. The repertoire holds 550,000 to 800,000 clones, with approximately 74% as singletons. The source material was memory CD4+ T cells sorted from blood. Subset denoted: CD45RA-negative fraction. These receptors were collected from a woman in her 30s in good health.

This chain links TRBV19 with TRBJ2-5, with a tentative D call TRBD1 (5 bases). Trimming shortened V by 6 bases and J by 5 bases, and 19 bases separated the two germline ends. Germline loops: CDR1 LNHDA, CDR2 SQIVND (reference sequence). The CDR3 extends over 15 amino acids. As DNA, the CDR3 is TGTGCCAGTAGGGGGCTCGGTGGGGCCCGGGAGACCCAGTACTTC. It yields the protein CASRGLGGARETQYF.

The CDR3 DNA reads TGCGCCAGCAGTACACCAGCGGTTTTGAGGCCAAGTGAGCAGTTCTTC. This encodes CASSTPAVLRPSEQFF. The chain joins TRBV10-1 to TRBJ2-1; weak D call: TRBD2 (5 bases). In germline, CDR1 is WNHNN, CDR2 SYGVQD (reference sequence). CDR3 size: 16 residues. V lost 5 bases and J lost 9, with 23 bases in between.

The chain uses TRBV6-1 and TRBJ2-7, with D possibly called TRBD1 or TRBD2 (5 bases each). V was trimmed by 3 bases and J by 3 bases, leaving 18 bases between them. Per germline, CDR1 MNHNS and CDR2 SASEGT. The CDR3 loop spans 16 amino acids. CDR3 loop: CASSEAQGARLYEQYF. The CDR3 DNA is TGTGCCAGCAGTGAGGCTCAGGGAGCGCGCCTCTACGAGCAGTACTTC.

This clone was observed once. This rearrangement joins TRBV18 to TRBJ1-1, with 7 bases aligning to TRBD1. This CDR3 comprises 17 residues. V lost 6 bases, J lost 5 bases, and 18 bases stayed unmatched. CDR1 is KGHSH and CDR2 is LQKENI in the germline V gene. CDR3 loop: CASSSSGLNRGTTEAFF. In DNA, the CDR3 is TGTGCCAGCTCCAGTTCCGGGCTGAACAGGGGAACAACTGAAGCTTTCTTT.

This clone was seen more than once but under ten times. The chain uses TRBV4-1 and TRBJ2-7; D is ambiguous. Germline-derived CDR1 and CDR2 are MGHRA and YSYEKL. V lost 2 bases and J lost 0, with 14 bases in between. CDR3 length equals 16 residues. CDR3 protein: CASSQTLTLSSYEQYF. The DNA for the CDR3 is TGCGCCAGCAGCCAAACCCTGACATTAAGCTCCTACGAGCAGTACTTC.

The chain joins TRBV5-4 to TRBJ2-5, with 8 nucleotides matching TRBD1. This CDR3 is 15 amino acids long. Trimming removed 1 base from V and 6 bases from J; junction bases left unmatched: 8. Germline CDR1 is SGHNT and CDR2 is YYREEE (reference sequence). The DNA for the CDR3 is TGTGCCAGCAGCTTGAACCAGGGGGCCGAGAAGACCCAGTACTTC. Residues: CASSLNQGAEKTQYF.

Only a few counts were recorded for this clone. This chain connects TRBV10-2 to TRBJ2-7; TRBD1 is a possible D gene (5 bases). The V end lost 5 bases, the J end lost 2 bases, and 10 bases lay between the germline ends. Germline CDR1 WSHSY, CDR2 SAAADI. This CDR3 has 13 residues. CDR3 in amino acids: CASSPGSAYEQYF. In DNA form, the CDR3 reads TGCGCCAGCAGTCCAGGGTCCGCCTACGAGCAGTACTTC.

The CDR3 bases are TGTGCCAGCAGCGGAGACAGGGTTGGGAATCAGCCCCAGCATTTT. Translated, it gives CASSGDRVGNQPQHF. The V gene is TRBV2, the J gene TRBJ1-5; 7 nucleotides match TRBD1. V was pared by 6 bases and J by 4 bases, with 9 bases of the junction left unmatched. Germline V gene sequence: CDR1 SNHLY, CDR2 FYNNEI. The CDR3 runs to 15 residues. The full variable domain, in which reference TRBV2 and TRBJ1-5 provide the parts outside the CDR3, is EPEVTQTPSHQVTQMGQEVILRCVPISNHLYFYWYRQILGQKVEFLVSFYNNEISEKSEIFDDQFSVERPDGSNFTLKIRSTKLEDSAMYFCASSGDRVGNQPQHFGDGTRLSIL.

This clone was found once. V is TRBV5-1 and J is TRBJ1-1; D ambiguous. The CDR3 length is 13 residues. V was shortened by 6 bases and J by 4 bases, with 13 bases between the two germline ends. Germline lookup yields CDR1 SGHRS and CDR2 YFSETQ. As DNA, the CDR3 is TGCGCCAGCATTTATACCCCAGGCACTGAAGCTTTCTTT. Protein: CASIYTPGTEAFF.

This rearrangement joins TRBV28 to TRBJ2-1, with 15 bases identical to TRBD2. This CDR3 has 20 amino acids. The germline CDR1 and CDR2 sequences are MDHEN and SYDVKM. V lost 4 bases to trimming and J lost 0 bases; unmatched junction nucleotides: 10. The CDR3 is CASSSTGTSGRSYSYNEQFF. As DNA, the CDR3 is TGTGCCAGCAGTTCAACCGGGACTAGCGGGAGGTCCTACTCCTACAATGAGCAGTTCTTC.

The chain is built from TRBV9 and TRBJ1-4; 7 bases map to TRBD1. Germline V gene lookup returns CDR1 SGDLS and CDR2 YYNGEE. The ends lost 4 bases at V and 4 bases at J; junction bases unmatched: 10. The CDR3 consists of 16 residues. This CDR3 is CASSPYWGTDNEKLFF. CDR3 nucleotide sequence: TGTGCCAGCAGCCCCTATTGGGGGACAGATAATGAAAAACTGTTTTTT.

This chain uses TRBV27 with TRBJ2-7; 13 nucleotides agree with TRBD2. The CDR3 has 16 amino acids. Germline-derived CDR1 and CDR2 are MNHEY and SMNVEV (reference sequence). With 4 bases clipped from V and 0 bases from J, the junction kept 3 bases outside the gene matches. In DNA form, the CDR3 reads TGTGCCAGCAGTTGGGGGACTAGCGGGAACTCCTACGAGCAGTACTTC. Protein sequence: CASSWGTSGNSYEQYF.

In nucleotides, the CDR3 is TGTGCCAGCAGTGAGGGGCAGGGGGCCGGCTACACCTTC. Translating it yields CASSEGQGAGYTF. The chain joins TRBV2 to TRBJ1-2, with 8 nucleotides matching TRBD1. Losses at the gene ends were 3 bases for V and 8 bases for J; bases not matched to a gene: 5. The germline V gene has CDR1 SNHLY and CDR2 FYNNEI. The CDR3 totals 13 residues.

The chain couples TRBV15 to TRBJ2-7, with D perhaps matching TRBD1 or TRBD2 (5 bases each). The CDR3 is 19 residues long. Germline values: CDR1 LNHNV, CDR2 YYDKDF (reference sequence). V lost 3 bases, J lost 6 bases, and 30 bases lay in between. The CDR3 region is CATSSEGDFRTPVRGEQYF. The CDR3 region has the DNA TGTGCCACCAGCAGCGAAGGGGATTTTCGGACTCCTGTTAGAGGCGAGCAGTACTTC.

The chain employs TRBV2 and TRBJ2-5; TRBD1 agrees at 8 bases. The CDR3 spans 13 residues. V dropped 5 bases and J dropped 4; count of bases not matched to a gene: 3. CDR1 is SNHLY and CDR2 is FYNNEI in the germline V gene. The CDR3 spells CASSPDRGETQYF. CDR3 sequence (DNA): TGTGCCAGCAGTCCAGACAGGGGAGAGACCCAGTACTTC.

CDR3 nucleotide sequence: TGTGCCAGCAGCCCCGGGACCCACGGCGGGGAGCTGTTTTTT. Translating it yields CASSPGTHGGELFF. The V call is TRBV11-3, the J call TRBJ2-2, with D possibly called TRBD1 or TRBD2 (5 bases each). Trimming removed 5 bases at V and 7 bases at J, with 14 bases between. Germline values: CDR1 SGHNT, CDR2 YENEEA. The CDR3 loop spans 14 amino acids.